The T cell receptor beta chain under discussion was sequenced for a study of T cell responses to AZD1222 COVID-19 vaccine. Turning to the study itself: The study pooled second doses at about 4 or about 12 weeks.

Assay: immunoSEQ multiplex PCR; the TCRdb copy retains only in-frame clones and omits some. The sample records nearly 110,000 clones, around 91% being singletons. The CDR3 runs to 17 residues. The ends lost 0 bases at V and 2 bases at J; junction bases unmatched: 9. CDR1 and CDR2 (germline): SGHRS, YFSETQ. The specimen was peripheral blood, collected on day 0 of AZD1222 vaccination. The receptor's source is an adult in good health. The chain couples TRBV5-1 to TRBJ2-3, with 7 bases matching TRBD2. DNA of the CDR3: TGCGCCAGCAGCTTGGCCCCAGCGGGGCGATACACAGATACGCAGTATTTT. This codes for CASSLAPAGRYTDTQYF. The complete variable domain, with remaining parts taken from reference TRBV5-1 and TRBJ2-3, reads KAGVTQTPRYLIKTRGQQVTLSCSPISGHRSVSWYQQTPGQGLQFLFEYFSETQRNKGNFPGRFSGRQFSNSRSEMNVSTLELGDSALYLCASSLAPAGRYTDTQYFGPGTRLTVL.